The text below deals with one T cell receptor (beta chain). This sample stems from a study of T cells in Graves' hyperthyroidism and ophthalmopathy. Trimming removed 4 bases from V and 0 bases from J, with 19 bases in between. CDR3 length: 17 residues. CDR1 SGHTA and CDR2 FQGNSA come from the germline V gene. Template material for amplifying TCR beta CDR3 regions consisted of RNA transcripts. HTBI primers were employed in a first-round RT-PCR of the TCR CDR3. TCRdb redid the calling of the multiplex PCR reads with MiXCR, one entry per CDR3 protein. The repertoire includes around 800,000 distinct CDR3 sequences, around 38% of them detected once, and 8% to 9% sits in the top ten.

This clonotype was sampled from a man between 18 and 35 years old with Graves' hyperthyroidism. Sequenced: blood. V gene TRBV7-2 combines with J gene TRBJ2-7; TRBD2 might be the D (5 bases). The CDR3 sequence is CASSSMGSAGSSYEQYF. CDR3 coding DNA: TGTGCCAGCAGCTCTATGGGTAGCGCTGGCTCCTCCTACGAGCAGTACTTC.